The 20 T cell receptor beta chains listed next were all sequenced from one sample in a study of cytomegalovirus exposure and HLA in healthy donors. PCR involved 60 Vbeta and 13 Jbeta primers. Sequencing was performed with immunoSEQ multiplex PCR; in TCRdb, only in-frame clones are kept and a portion is missing. The table shows 100,000 to 140,000 clones, with approximately 84% occurring only once. The material sequenced was PBMCs. These receptors were obtained from a man aged 25-40 years in good health and CMV-seronegative.

The chain combines TRBV14 with TRBJ2-1; 16 bases match TRBD2. V was clipped by 4 bases and J by 8 bases; unmatched bases: 8. CDR1 SGHDN and CDR2 FVKESK come from the germline V gene. There are 17 residues in the CDR3. The CDR3 loop is CASSPRPGLAGGDEQFF. CDR3 sequence (DNA): TGTGCCAGCAGCCCCCGGCCGGGACTAGCGGGAGGGGATGAGCAGTTCTTC. Full variable domain (rest looked up from reference TRBV14 and TRBJ2-1): EAGVTQFPSHSVIEKGQTVTLRCDPISGHDNLYWYRRVMGKEIKFLLHFVKESKQDESGMPNNRFLAERTGGTYSTLKVQPAELEDSGVYFCASSPRPGLAGGDEQFFGPGTRLTVL.

The chain is built from TRBV4-2 and TRBJ2-3; the D gene is possibly TRBD2 (5 bases). Germline CDR1 and CDR2: LGHNA and YNFKEQ. V was trimmed by 1 base and J by 5 bases, leaving 13 bases between them. This CDR3 is built from 15 residues. For the CDR3, the DNA is TGTGCCAGCAGCCAAGGGCTAGCTGAAGAAGATACGCAGTATTTT. Translated: CASSQGLAEEDTQYF.

This clone appeared a single time. The chain uses TRBV7-9 and TRBJ2-7; D is perhaps TRBD2 (6 bases). Germline lookup yields CDR1 SEHNR and CDR2 FQNEAQ (reference sequence). There are 13 residues in the CDR3. Trimming cost V 4 bases and J 3 bases, with 10 bases left between them. The CDR3 bases are TGTGCCAGCAGCTACGACGGGGGCTACGAGCAGTACTTC. Protein product: CASSYDGGYEQYF.

The chain combines TRBV5-1 with TRBJ2-5; TRBD2 aligns across 8 bases. Germline CDR1 and CDR2: SGHRS and YFSETQ. The V and J ends lost 2 bases and 5 bases, in that order; junction bases with no gene match: 11. The CDR3 covers 16 residues. The CDR3 here is CASSFKGREELETQYF. In DNA form, the CDR3 reads TGCGCCAGCAGCTTCAAGGGGCGGGAGGAGTTGGAGACCCAGTACTTC.

This clone was seen just once. V and J are TRBV7-2 and TRBJ2-4; tentatively, D is TRBD2 (7 bases). This CDR3 has 17 amino acids. Between the trimmed V and J ends, which lost 2 bases and 3 bases, there was a span of 17 bases. Germline lookup yields CDR1 SGHTA and CDR2 FQGNSA. The CDR3 loop is CASSLWRGPTYKNIQYF. The CDR3 nucleotides read TGTGCCAGCAGCTTATGGCGGGGGCCTACGTACAAAAACATTCAGTACTTC.

V gene TRBV18 combines with J gene TRBJ2-7, with D unclear. Per germline, CDR1 KGHSH and CDR2 LQKENI. The CDR3 has 11 amino acids. V was pared by 6 bases and J by 10 bases, with 13 bases between. CDR3 residues: CASSEELYQYF. Written as DNA, the CDR3 is TGTGCCAGCTCCGAGGAGCTTTATCAGTACTTC. The whole variable domain, filled in from reference TRBV18 and TRBJ2-7, reads NAGVMQNPRHLVRRRGQEARLRCSPMKGHSHVYWYRQLPEEGLKFMVYLQKENIIDESGMPKERFSAEFPKEGPSILRIQQVVRGDSAAYFCASSEELYQYFGPGTRLTVT.

Only one count was recorded for this clone. The chain joins TRBV4-1 to TRBJ1-1, with 11 bases identical to TRBD1. Germline values: CDR1 MGHRA, CDR2 YSYEKL. The CDR3 is 18 amino acids. Losses at the gene ends were 7 bases for V and 4 bases for J; bases not matched to a gene: 17. CDR3 bases: TGCGCCAGCACAGACCGTGGACAGGGGGCAGGGTTTGGCACTGAAGCTTTCTTT. Its translation is CASTDRGQGAGFGTEAFF.

This clone was found once. The junction and the germline gene differ at one end; a read error may be behind it. The chain combines TRBV19 with TRBJ1-2; possibly TRBD1 for D (6 bases). From germline, CDR1 is LNHDA and CDR2 SQIVND (reference sequence). This CDR3 has 12 residues. CDR3 DNA: TGTGCCAGTAGTCTCGGTTGGGGGCGCGGACATTTC. Its protein is CASSLGWGRGHF.

This clone was detected only a few times. The chain uses TRBV7-3 and TRBJ2-1, with 9 bases matching TRBD2. J lost 3 bases, V lost 2 bases, and 2 bases had no gene match. Germline loops: CDR1 SGHTA, CDR2 FQGTGA. CDR3 length: 15 residues. This CDR3 reads CASSLEAGGYNEQFF. The CDR3, as DNA: TGTGCCAGCAGCTTAGAAGCGGGGGGCTACAATGAGCAGTTCTTC.

The V and J genes are TRBV18 and TRBJ2-3; TRBD1 is a possible D gene (5 bases). CDR1 is KGHSH, CDR2 LQKENI, per germline. The CDR3 extends over 15 amino acids. Trimming took off 2 bases at V and 1 base at J, with 10 bases between the two ends. The CDR3 region has the DNA TGTGCCAGCTCACCATCTGGGGCGGGCACAGATACGCAGTATTTT. Amino acids: CASSPSGAGTDTQYF.

This clone occurred once. The chain carries TRBV30 and TRBJ2-1; 9 bases are shared with TRBD2. Trimming at V came to 2 bases and at J to 2 bases, leaving 4 bases not matched to a gene. The length of the CDR3 is 15 residues. Germline-derived CDR1 and CDR2 are GTSNPN and SVGIG (reference sequence). The CDR3 is CAWSWAGGPYNEQFF. CDR3 nucleotides: TGTGCCTGGAGTTGGGCGGGGGGGCCCTACAATGAGCAGTTCTTC.

There are a few counts of this clone. J is TRBJ2-1 and V is TRBV5-4, with 7 bases aligning to TRBD1. V gave up 1 base and J gave up 8 bases; unmatched junction bases: 3. CDR3 length: 13 residues. Germline CDR1 SGHNT, CDR2 YYREEE (reference sequence). CDR3 loop: CASSLTGAHEQFF. CDR3 DNA: TGTGCCAGCAGCTTGACAGGGGCCCATGAGCAGTTCTTC.

V usage is TRBV30 and J usage is TRBJ2-2, with 11 positions matching TRBD2. This CDR3 has 16 residues. Germline-derived CDR1 and CDR2 are GTSNPN and SVGIG (reference sequence). Trimming took 3 bases from V and 6 from J; bases not matched to a gene: 9. CDR3 sequence (DNA): TGTGCCTGGAGACTAGCGGGAGCGTACGACGCCGGGGAGCTGTTTTTT. This encodes CAWRLAGAYDAGELFF.

CDR3 residues: CASSIQGYASGAFF. Written as DNA, the CDR3 is TGTGCCAGCAGCATACAGGGCTACGCCTCTGGAGCTTTCTTT. The rearrangement uses TRBV5-6 and TRBJ1-1; the D gene is possibly TRBD1 (6 bases). Trimming removed 4 bases from V and 10 bases from J, with 20 bases in between. The length of the CDR3 is 14 residues. Germline V gene lookup returns CDR1 SGHDT and CDR2 YYEEEE.

The rearrangement joins TRBV7-2 to TRBJ1-4, with 7 bases aligning to TRBD1. V was clipped by 6 bases and J by 8 bases; unmatched bases: 9. The CDR3 extends over 14 amino acids. From germline, CDR1 is SGHTA and CDR2 FQGNSA. CDR3 sequence reads: CASRRGTVREKLFF. CDR3 sequence (DNA): TGTGCCAGCAGACGAGGGACAGTGCGAGAAAAACTGTTTTTT.

The J gene is TRBJ1-5, the V gene TRBV5-6; tentative D call: TRBD1 (6 bases). Per the germline V gene, CDR1 is SGHDT and CDR2 is YYEEEE. This CDR3 has 14 residues. The V and J ends lost 0 bases and 7 bases respectively, with 11 bases between them. DNA for the CDR3: TGTGCCAGCAGCTTGGGAAGGGGGGGACAGCCCCAGCATTTT. Translated, it gives CASSLGRGGQPQHF.

This chain joins TRBV5-4 and TRBJ2-3; possibly TRBD2 for D (6 bases). Germline V gene sequence: CDR1 SGHNT, CDR2 YYREEE (reference sequence). The ends were cut back, 3 bases at V and 0 bases at J, with 14 bases in the middle. The CDR3 has 16 residues. CDR3 DNA: TGTGCCAGCAGCTGGAGGAGGGAGACTAGCACAGATACGCAGTATTTT. Translating gives CASSWRRETSTDTQYF.

This clone was seen a single time. The CDR3 region has the DNA TGCGCCAGCAGCAGCCGATCTAGCGGGAGGGTGGATGAGCAGTTCTTC. It encodes CASSSRSSGRVDEQFF. This chain joins TRBV5-1 and TRBJ2-1, with TRBD2 matching over 12 bases. The J segment lost 8 bases and the V segment lost 4 bases, leaving 10 bases of the junction unmatched. Germline V gene sequence: CDR1 SGHRS, CDR2 YFSETQ. The CDR3 has 16 residues.

This chain uses TRBV15 with TRBJ2-3; the D gene is possibly TRBD2 (5 bases). The CDR3 length is 15 residues. V lost 6 bases and J lost 2, with 15 bases in between. Per germline, CDR1 LNHNV and CDR2 YYDKDF (reference sequence). CDR3 sequence: CATRPNPGVTDTQYF. DNA of the CDR3: TGTGCCACCAGGCCCAACCCCGGGGTCACAGATACGCAGTATTTT.

This clone was picked up one time. The CDR3 DNA is TGTGCCAGCAGCTTAGTCGGTGATTACGAGCAGTACTTC. Its translation: CASSLVGDYEQYF. This rearrangement joins TRBV11-3 to TRBJ2-7; D is uncertain. Germline-derived CDR1 and CDR2 are SGHNT and YENEEA. The CDR3 extends over 13 amino acids. V gave up 1 base and J gave up 4 bases, with 8 bases separating them. Full variable domain (remainder filled in from reference TRBV11-3 and TRBJ2-7): EAGVVQSPRYKIIEKKQPVAFWCNPISGHNTLYWYLQNLGQGPELLIRYENEEAVDDSQLPKDRFSAERLKGVDSTLKIQPAELGDSAVYLCASSLVGDYEQYFGPGTRLTVT.